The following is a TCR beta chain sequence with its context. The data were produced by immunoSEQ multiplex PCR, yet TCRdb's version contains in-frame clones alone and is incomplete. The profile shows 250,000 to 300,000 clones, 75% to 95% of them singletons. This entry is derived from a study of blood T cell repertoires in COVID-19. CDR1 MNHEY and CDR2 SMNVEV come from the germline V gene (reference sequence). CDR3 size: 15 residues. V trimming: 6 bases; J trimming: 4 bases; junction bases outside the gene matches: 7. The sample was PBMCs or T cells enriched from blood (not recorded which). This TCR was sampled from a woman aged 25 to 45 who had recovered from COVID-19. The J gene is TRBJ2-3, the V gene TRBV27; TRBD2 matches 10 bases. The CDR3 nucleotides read TGTGCCAGCAGCCTAGCGGGGGCTGTCCCAGATACGCAGTATTTT. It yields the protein CASSLAGAVPDTQYF.